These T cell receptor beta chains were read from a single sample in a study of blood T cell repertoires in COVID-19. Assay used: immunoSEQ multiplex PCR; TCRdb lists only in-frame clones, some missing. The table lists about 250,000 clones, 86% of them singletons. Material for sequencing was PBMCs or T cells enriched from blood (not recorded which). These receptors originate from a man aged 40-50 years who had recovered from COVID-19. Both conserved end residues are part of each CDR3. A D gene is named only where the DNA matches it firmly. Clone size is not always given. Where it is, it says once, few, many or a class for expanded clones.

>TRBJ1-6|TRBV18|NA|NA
TGTGCCAGCTCAAAAAGGACGGACCCAGGGGATTCACCCCTCCACTTT
CASSKRTDPGDSPLHF
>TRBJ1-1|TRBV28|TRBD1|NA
TGTGCCAGCAGTTTACGACAGGGGCGGATCGGGAACACTGAAGCTTTCTTT
CASSLRQGRIGNTEAFF
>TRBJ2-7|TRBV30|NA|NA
TGTGCCTGGACCACAGTCCCCTACGAGCAGTACTTC
CAWTTVPYEQYF
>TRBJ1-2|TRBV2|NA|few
TGTGCCAGCAGTGCCGTAGGGCAGGGCGTTGGCTACACCTTC
CASSAVGQGVGYTF
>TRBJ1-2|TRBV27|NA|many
TGTGCCGCCAGGCCACCCGGGGGCTATGGCTACACCTTC
CAARPPGGYGYTF
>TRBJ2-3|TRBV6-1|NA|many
TGTGCCAGCAGTCTTTCCGATACGCAGTATTTT
CASSLSDTQYF
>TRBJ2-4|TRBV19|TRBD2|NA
TGTGCCAGTAGTATAGATATCCTAGCGGGAGCTCCCAACGTGGGGGCCAAAAACATTCAGTACTTC
CASSIDILAGAPNVGAKNIQYF
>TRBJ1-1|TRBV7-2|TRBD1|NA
TGTGCCAGCAGCACGACCAGGGGGTCAGGTGAAGCTTTCTTT
CASSTTRGSGEAFF
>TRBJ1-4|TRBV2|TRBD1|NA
TGTGCCAGCAGTGAACTCGGACAGGGTCATGGCGAAAAACTGTTTTTT
CASSELGQGHGEKLFF
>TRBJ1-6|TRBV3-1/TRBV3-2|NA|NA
TGTGCCAGCAGGGGGGACATTACTAATTCACCCCTCCACTTT
CASRGDITNSPLHF